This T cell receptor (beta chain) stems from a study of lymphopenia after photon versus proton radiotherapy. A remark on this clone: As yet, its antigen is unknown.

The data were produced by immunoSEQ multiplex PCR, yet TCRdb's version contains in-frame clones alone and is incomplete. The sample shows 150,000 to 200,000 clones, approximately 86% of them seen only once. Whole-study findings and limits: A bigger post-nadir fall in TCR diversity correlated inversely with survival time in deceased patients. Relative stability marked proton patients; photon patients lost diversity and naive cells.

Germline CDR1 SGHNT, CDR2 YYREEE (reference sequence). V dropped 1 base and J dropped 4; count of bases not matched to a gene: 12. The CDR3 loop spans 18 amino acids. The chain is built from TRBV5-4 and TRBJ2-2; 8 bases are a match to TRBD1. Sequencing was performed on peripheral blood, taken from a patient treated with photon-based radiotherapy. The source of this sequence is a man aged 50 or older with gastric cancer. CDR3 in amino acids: CASSLPLGQGNGTGELFF. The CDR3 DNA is TGTGCCAGCAGCTTGCCCCTAGGACAGGGTAATGGCACCGGGGAGCTGTTTTTT.